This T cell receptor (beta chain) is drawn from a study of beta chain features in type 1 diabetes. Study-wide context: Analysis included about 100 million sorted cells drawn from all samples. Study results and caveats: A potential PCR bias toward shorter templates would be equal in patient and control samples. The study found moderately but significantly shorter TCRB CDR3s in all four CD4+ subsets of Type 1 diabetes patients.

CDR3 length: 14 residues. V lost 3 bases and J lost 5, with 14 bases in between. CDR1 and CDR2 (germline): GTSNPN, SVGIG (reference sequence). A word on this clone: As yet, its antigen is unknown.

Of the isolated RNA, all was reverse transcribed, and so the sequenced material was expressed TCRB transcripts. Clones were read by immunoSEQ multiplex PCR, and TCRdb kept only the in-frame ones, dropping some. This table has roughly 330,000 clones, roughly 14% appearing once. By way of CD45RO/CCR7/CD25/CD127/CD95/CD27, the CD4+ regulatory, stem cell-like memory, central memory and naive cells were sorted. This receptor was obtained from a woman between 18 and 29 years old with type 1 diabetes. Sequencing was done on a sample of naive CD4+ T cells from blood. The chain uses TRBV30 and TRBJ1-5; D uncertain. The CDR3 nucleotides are TGTGCCTGGAGCGCGAAGGGCGGGGATCAGCCCCAGCATTTT. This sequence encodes CAWSAKGGDQPQHF.